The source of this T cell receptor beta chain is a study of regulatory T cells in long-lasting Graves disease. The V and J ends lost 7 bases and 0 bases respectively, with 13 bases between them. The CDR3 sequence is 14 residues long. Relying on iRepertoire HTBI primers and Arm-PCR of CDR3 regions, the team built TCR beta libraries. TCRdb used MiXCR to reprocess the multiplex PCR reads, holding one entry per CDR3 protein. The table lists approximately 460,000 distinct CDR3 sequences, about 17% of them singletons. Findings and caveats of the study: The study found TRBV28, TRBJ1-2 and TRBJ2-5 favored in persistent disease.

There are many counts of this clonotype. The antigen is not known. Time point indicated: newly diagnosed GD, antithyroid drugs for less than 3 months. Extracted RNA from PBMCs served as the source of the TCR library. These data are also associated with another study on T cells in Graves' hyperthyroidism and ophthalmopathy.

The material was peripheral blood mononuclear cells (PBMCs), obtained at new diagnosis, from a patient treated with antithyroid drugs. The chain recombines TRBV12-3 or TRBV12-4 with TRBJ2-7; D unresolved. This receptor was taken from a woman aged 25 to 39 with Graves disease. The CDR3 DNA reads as TGTGCCAGCACCCCCGCGGAGTCCTCCTACGAGCAGTACTTC. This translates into CASTPAESSYEQYF.